Below are 17 T cell receptor beta chains sequenced from a single sample in a study of blood T cell repertoires in COVID-19. Sequenced by immunoSEQ multiplex PCR; TCRdb stores in-frame clones only, minus some. The data contain tens of thousands of clones, roughly 82% of them singletons. The sequenced sample was peripheral blood. These receptors came from a human donor in a cohort sampled during active COVID-19.

This clone was detected a few times. In DNA, the CDR3 is TGTGCCACCGTCCTCCAGGGGAGTGGAAACACCATATATTTT. Its translation: CATVLQGSGNTIYF. V is TRBV24-1 and J is TRBJ1-3; TRBD1 might be the D (6 bases). Germline loops: CDR1 KGHDR, CDR2 SFDVKD. V shed 9 bases and J shed 3 bases, with 14 bases lying between them. This CDR3 is built from 14 residues.

This chain links TRBV27 with TRBJ2-7, with D maybe TRBD1 (5 bases). Germline lookup yields CDR1 MNHEY and CDR2 SMNVEV (reference sequence). V was pared by 6 bases and J by 2 bases, with 11 bases between. This CDR3 region has 13 residues. Written as DNA, the CDR3 is TGTGCCAGCAGGGTCCCAGGGACCTACGAGCAGTACTTC. Translated: CASRVPGTYEQYF.

The chain joins TRBV6-1 to TRBJ2-7, with D unresolved. V was pared by 4 bases and J by 1 base, with 20 bases between. This CDR3 comprises 17 residues. Per germline, CDR1 MNHNS and CDR2 SASEGT. Here the CDR3 reads CASSVIKIDKNSYEQYF. The CDR3 DNA reads TGTGCCAGCAGTGTGATAAAGATTGACAAGAATTCCTACGAGCAGTACTTC.

The chain carries TRBV5-1 and TRBJ2-1, with TRBD1 as a possible D gene (6 bases). Trimming removed 1 base at V and 10 bases at J, with 15 bases between. Germline V gene lookup returns CDR1 SGHRS and CDR2 YFSETQ. The length of the CDR3 is 14 residues. The CDR3 loop reads CASSLNWGPREQFF. The CDR3 DNA reads TGCGCCAGCAGCTTGAATTGGGGGCCTAGAGAGCAGTTCTTC.

This clone was counted only a few times. This chain links TRBV5-1 with TRBJ2-1, with D possibly TRBD2 on 6 matching bases. This CDR3 region has 13 residues. Trimming cost V 4 bases and J 9 bases, with 14 bases left between them. Germline CDR1 is SGHRS and CDR2 is YFSETQ. The CDR3 DNA sequence: TGCGCCAGCAGCCGGGCGGGGTGGAGTGAGCAGTTCTTC. Amino acid sequence: CASSRAGWSEQFF.

The chain carries TRBV19 and TRBJ2-1; 7 nucleotides agree with TRBD1. The CDR3 runs 13 residues. The V gene end was trimmed by 5 bases and the J gene end by 5 bases; junction bases not matched to a gene: 3. Germline-derived CDR1 and CDR2 are LNHDA and SQIVND (reference sequence). The CDR3 nucleotides read TGTGCCAGTAGTCTCGGGACAGACAATGAGCAGTTCTTC. It codes for CASSLGTDNEQFF.

The rearrangement uses TRBV5-1 and TRBJ2-7; D may be TRBD2 (6 bases). Trimming left V 0 bases short and J 0 bases short, with 13 bases between. This CDR3 is built from 16 residues. Germline CDR1 SGHRS, CDR2 YFSETQ. The CDR3 DNA reads as TGCGCCAGCAGCTTGGGGAGGGACTCGAGCTCCTACGAGCAGTACTTC. Its protein is CASSLGRDSSSYEQYF.

The rearrangement uses TRBV30 and TRBJ2-7; 8 bases fit TRBD1. Germline loops: CDR1 GTSNPN, CDR2 SVGIG (reference sequence). CDR3 size: 13 residues. The ends lost 0 bases at V and 5 bases at J; junction bases unmatched: 3. The CDR3: CAWSVAGGNEQYF. In nucleotides, the CDR3 is TGTGCCTGGAGTGTAGCAGGGGGCAACGAGCAGTACTTC.

The chain combines TRBV6-2 or TRBV6-3 with TRBJ2-1; maybe TRBD2 (6 bases). The CDR3 totals 19 residues. CDR1 MNHEY and CDR2 SVGEGT come from the germline V gene. V lost 2 bases to trimming and J lost 7 bases, with 27 bases between them. CDR3 DNA: TGTGCCAGCAGTTACGGCGTTATGGTGGCCGGGAATGGAGGGAATGAGCAGTTCTTC. It encodes CASSYGVMVAGNGGNEQFF.

The CDR3 DNA sequence: TGTGCCAGCACATCAGAACATCAAGAGACCCAGTACTTC. It specifies CASTSEHQETQYF. The rearrangement joins TRBV6-5 to TRBJ2-5; D uncertain. The germline V gene has CDR1 MNHEY and CDR2 SVGAGI. With 7 bases removed from V and 2 bases from J, the gap between germline ends came to 11 bases. The CDR3 contains 13 residues.

As concerns this clone: A read error may produce the germline difference seen at one junction end. J is TRBJ2-7 and V is TRBV18, with 8 nucleotides matching TRBD1. CDR1 and CDR2 (germline): KGHSH, LQKENI. This CDR3 region has 13 residues. The CDR3, as DNA: TGTGCCAGCTCACCATCAAATACCGGGACAGGAGCCTTC. This encodes CASSPSNTGTGAF.

This clone was seen a handful of times. V is TRBV7-9 and J is TRBJ1-6; D is undetermined. The V end was cut by 5 bases, the J end by 0 bases, with 5 bases between. The germline CDR1 and CDR2 sequences are SEHNR and FQNEAQ (reference sequence). The CDR3 sequence is 14 residues long. Here the CDR3 reads CASSEYSYNSPLHF. CDR3 in DNA: TGTGCCAGCAGCGAGTACTCCTATAATTCACCCCTCCACTTT.

The chain uses TRBV9 and TRBJ2-1; the match to TRBD1 covers 8 bases. The CDR3 runs to 15 residues. Germline V gives CDR1 SGDLS, CDR2 YYNGEE. J was trimmed by 1 base and V by 0 bases; bases with no gene match: 0. This CDR3 is CASSVDRGSYNEQFF. The CDR3 region has the DNA TGTGCCAGCAGCGTAGACAGGGGGTCCTACAATGAGCAGTTCTTC. Full variable domain (outside the CDR3, taken from reference TRBV9 and TRBJ2-1): DSGVTQTPKHLITATGQRVTLRCSPRSGDLSVYWYQQSLDQGLQFLIQYYNGEERAKGNILERFSAQQFPDLHSELNLSSLELGDSALYFCASSVDRGSYNEQFFGPGTRLTVL.

The V and J genes are TRBV10-3 and TRBJ2-7; a possible D gene is TRBD2 (5 bases). The germline V gene has CDR1 ENHRY and CDR2 SYGVKD. The CDR3 spans 11 residues. Trimming took 10 bases from V and 4 from J, leaving 11 bases between them. The CDR3 spells CATQRGYEQYF. The CDR3 nucleotides read TGTGCCACCCAACGGGGATACGAGCAGTACTTC.

The chain is built from TRBV6-5 and TRBJ2-7; 7 bases map to TRBD2. The trim removed 8 bases at V and 6 bases at J, leaving 10 bases unmatched. There are 13 residues in the CDR3. CDR1 and CDR2 from the germline V gene are MNHEY and SVGAGI. DNA of the CDR3: TGTGCCAGCCGAAGAAAATGGGAGGGCGAGCAGTACTTC. Translated: CASRRKWEGEQYF.

This chain uses TRBV4-1 with TRBJ2-1, with D unresolved. The CDR3 has 13 residues. Trimming took 3 bases from V and 7 from J, leaving 10 bases between them. CDR1 and CDR2 (germline): MGHRA, YSYEKL. The CDR3 sequence: CASSQRLTNEQFF. In nucleotides, the CDR3 is TGCGCCAGCAGCCAGCGACTTACTAATGAGCAGTTCTTC.

The chain joins TRBV5-1 to TRBJ1-2; TRBD1 matches 9 bases. V lost 5 bases, J lost 7 bases, and 12 bases stayed unmatched. Germline CDR1 SGHRS, CDR2 YFSETQ. The CDR3 runs 15 residues. CDR3 loop: CASREPGQGKGGYTF. CDR3 nucleotides: TGCGCCAGCAGAGAACCGGGACAGGGTAAAGGTGGCTACACCTTC. The full variable domain, with the rest looked up from reference TRBV5-1 and TRBJ1-2, is KAGVTQTPRYLIKTRGQQVTLSCSPISGHRSVSWYQQTPGQGLQFLFEYFSETQRNKGNFPGRFSGRQFSNSRSEMNVSTLELGDSALYLCASREPGQGKGGYTFGSGTRLTVV.